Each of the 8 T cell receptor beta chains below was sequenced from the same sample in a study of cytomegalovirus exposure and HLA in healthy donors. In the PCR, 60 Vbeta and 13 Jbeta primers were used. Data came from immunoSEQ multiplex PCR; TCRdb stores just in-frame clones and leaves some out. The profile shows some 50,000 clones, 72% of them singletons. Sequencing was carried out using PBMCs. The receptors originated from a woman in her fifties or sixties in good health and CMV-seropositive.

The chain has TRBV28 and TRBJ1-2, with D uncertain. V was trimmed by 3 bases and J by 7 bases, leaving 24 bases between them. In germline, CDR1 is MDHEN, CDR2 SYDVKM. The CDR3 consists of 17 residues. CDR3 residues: CASSFSRIGERLGGYTF. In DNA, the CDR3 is TGTGCCAGCAGTTTTTCGCGAATCGGAGAGAGGCTAGGTGGCTACACCTTC.

The CDR3: CASTSEWGTDTQYF. The CDR3 DNA sequence: TGTGCCAGCACTTCGGAGTGGGGCACAGATACGCAGTATTTT. The chain uses TRBV27 and TRBJ2-3, with D unclear. V dropped 7 bases and J dropped 1 base, with 12 bases sitting between them. Germline assignment: CDR1 MNHEY and CDR2 SMNVEV (reference sequence). This CDR3 spans 14 amino acids.

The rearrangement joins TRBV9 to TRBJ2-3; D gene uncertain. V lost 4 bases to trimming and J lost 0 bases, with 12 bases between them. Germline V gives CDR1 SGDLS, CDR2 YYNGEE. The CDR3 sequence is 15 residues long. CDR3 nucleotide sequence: TGTGCCAGCAGCCGAACTACCTCAAGCACAGATACGCAGTATTTT. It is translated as CASSRTTSSTDTQYF.

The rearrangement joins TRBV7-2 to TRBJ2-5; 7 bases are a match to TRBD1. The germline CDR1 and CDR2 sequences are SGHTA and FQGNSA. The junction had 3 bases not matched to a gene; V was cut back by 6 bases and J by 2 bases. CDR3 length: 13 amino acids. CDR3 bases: TGTGCCAGCAGTAACAGGGGACAAGAGACCCAGTACTTC. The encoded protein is CASSNRGQETQYF.

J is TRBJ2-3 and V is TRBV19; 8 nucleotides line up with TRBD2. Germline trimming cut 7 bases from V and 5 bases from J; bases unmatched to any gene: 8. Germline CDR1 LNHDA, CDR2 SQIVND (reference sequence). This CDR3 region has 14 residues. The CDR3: CASTERGGRDTQYF. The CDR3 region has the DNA TGTGCCAGTACAGAACGGGGGGGTCGAGATACGCAGTATTTT.

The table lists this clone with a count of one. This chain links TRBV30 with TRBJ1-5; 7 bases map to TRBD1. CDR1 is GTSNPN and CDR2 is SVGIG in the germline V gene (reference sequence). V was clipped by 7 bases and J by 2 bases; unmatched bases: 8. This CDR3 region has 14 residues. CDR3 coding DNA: TGTGCCTATAACCTAGGGGGCCGCAATCAGCCCCAGCATTTT. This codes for CAYNLGGRNQPQHF. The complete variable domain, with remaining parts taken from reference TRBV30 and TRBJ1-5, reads SQTIHQWPATLVQPVGSPLSLECTVEGTSNPNLYWYRQAAGRGLQLLFYSVGIGQISSEVPQNLSASRPQDRQFILSSKKLLLSDSGFYLCAYNLGGRNQPQHFGDGTRLSIL.

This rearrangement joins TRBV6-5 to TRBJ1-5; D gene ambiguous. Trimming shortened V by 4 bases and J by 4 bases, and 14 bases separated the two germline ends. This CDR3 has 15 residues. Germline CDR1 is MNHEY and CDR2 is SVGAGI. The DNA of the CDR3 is TGTGCCAGCAGTTCGGGAGGATCCGGGAATCAGCCCCAGCATTTT. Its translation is CASSSGGSGNQPQHF.

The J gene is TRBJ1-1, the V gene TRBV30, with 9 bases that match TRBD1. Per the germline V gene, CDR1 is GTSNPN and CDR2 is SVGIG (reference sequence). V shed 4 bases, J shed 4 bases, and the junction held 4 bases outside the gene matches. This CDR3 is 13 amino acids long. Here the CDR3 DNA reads TGTGCCTGGATCCAACAGGGGGCCACTGAAGCTTTCTTT. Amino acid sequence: CAWIQQGATEAFF.